This T cell receptor (beta chain) was captured by sequencing in a study of shared clonotypes between healthy human individuals. Nashville, Tennessee was home to all donors, each a Caucasian adult. Study results and limitations: Investigators collected only blood, and repertoires in tissues likely differ.

Some clones are missing from TCRdb's copy, which holds only in-frame ones; the method was immunoSEQ multiplex PCR. This sample has some 480,000 clones, with 79% found just once. Germline V lookup: CDR1 SNHLY, CDR2 FYNNEI. J gave up 7 bases and V 4 bases, and 6 bases lay outside the gene matches. The CDR3 has 13 amino acids. Comment on this clone: Its specificity is unknown.

Sequencing was done on a sample of PBMCs. This receptor was identified in a woman aged 40 to 50 in good health. Some clones in this sample may be carry-over from other donors' samples. The chain employs TRBV2 and TRBJ1-2, with 7 positions matching TRBD1. The CDR3 reads CASSVGGGSGYTF. The CDR3 region has the DNA TGTGCCAGCAGTGTTGGAGGGGGCTCTGGCTACACCTTC.